The clone carrying this T cell receptor beta chain was counted only a few times. Its antigen is as yet unknown. This record belongs to a study of shared clonotypes between healthy human individuals. Study-level points and caveats: Exclusively blood specimens were collected; tissue repertoires likely differ.

The V and J ends lost 5 bases and 4 bases respectively, with 21 bases between them. Per germline, CDR1 SGHTA and CDR2 FQGNSA. The CDR3 length is 16 residues. TCRdb's table, derived via immunoSEQ multiplex PCR, lists solely in-frame clones and lacks some. The data hold 1 million to 1.3 million clones, with about four fifths observed a single time. The chain links TRBV7-2 to TRBJ2-7; D call uncertain. Material for sequencing was memory CD4+ T cells from PBMCs. Documented subset: CD45RA-negative fraction. This clonotype was sampled from a man younger than 30 in good health. Some clones in this sample may be carry-over from other donors' samples. The CDR3 reads CASSPFVGGPRYEQYF. CDR3 in DNA: TGTGCCAGCAGCCCCTTTGTGGGCGGACCGAGGTACGAGCAGTACTTC.